The clone carrying this T cell receptor beta chain was observed at least ten times. The sample originates from a study of T cells in Graves' hyperthyroidism and ophthalmopathy. Researchers took RNA transcripts and amplified the TCR beta CDR3 regions from them. A first-round RT-PCR of the TCR CDR3 used the HTBI primer set. TCRdb re-called the multiplex PCR reads with MiXCR, one entry per CDR3 protein. The table lists hundreds of thousands of distinct CDR3 sequences, roughly a quarter of them singletons. The CDR3 is 13 residues long. V lost 2 bases, J lost 4 bases, and 4 bases stayed unmatched. Germline CDR1 is SQVTM and CDR2 is ANQGSEA.

Sequencing was done on a sample of blood. This TCR derives from a woman aged 25 to 39 with Graves' ophthalmopathy. J is TRBJ1-2 and V is TRBV29-1, with 7 bases identical to TRBD1. The chain's CDR3 is CSVEYRGGYGYTF. The CDR3, as DNA: TGCAGCGTTGAATACAGGGGAGGCTATGGCTACACCTTC.